This T cell receptor (beta chain) was identified in a study of blood T cell repertoires in COVID-19. Study in general: Acute and convalescent COVID-19 samples came from the United States, Italy and Spain.

Per the original data handling: For nucleated cells, counts were estimated from reference gene primer amplification. Some clones are missing from TCRdb's copy, which holds only in-frame ones; the method was immunoSEQ multiplex PCR. V and J calls and clone size are those listed in that table; D and trimming were worked out from the DNA. The profile shows fewer than 350,000 clones, approximately 90% of them singletons. Adults between about 18 and 89 years of age took part from 24 US areas. The CDR3 contains 17 residues. The V end was cut by 0 bases, the J end by 2 bases, with 13 bases between. CDR1 LGHDT and CDR2 YNNKEL come from the germline V gene (reference sequence).

The V and J genes are TRBV3-1 (or the pseudogene TRBV3-2) and TRBJ1-4; tentatively, D is TRBD1 (5 bases). This receptor was obtained from a woman between 40 and 55 years old with acute COVID-19. Input material: PBMCs or T cells enriched from blood (not recorded which). For the CDR3, the DNA is TGTGCCAGCAGCCAAGATAGTCGGGGGAGGACTAATGAAAAACTGTTTTTT. It encodes CASSQDSRGRTNEKLFF.